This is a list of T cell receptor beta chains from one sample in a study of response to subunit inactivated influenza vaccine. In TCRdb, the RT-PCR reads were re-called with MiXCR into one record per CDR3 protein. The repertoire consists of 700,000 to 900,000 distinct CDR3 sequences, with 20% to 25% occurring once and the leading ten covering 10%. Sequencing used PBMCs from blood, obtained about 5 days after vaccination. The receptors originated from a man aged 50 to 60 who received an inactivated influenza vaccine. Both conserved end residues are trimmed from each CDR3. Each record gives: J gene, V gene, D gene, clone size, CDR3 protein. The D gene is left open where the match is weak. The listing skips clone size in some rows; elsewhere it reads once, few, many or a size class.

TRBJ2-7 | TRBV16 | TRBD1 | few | ASSQEGQSFEQY
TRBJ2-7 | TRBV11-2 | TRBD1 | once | ASSPGRGGPTEQY
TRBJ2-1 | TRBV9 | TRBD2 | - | ASSVVLAGGLYEQF
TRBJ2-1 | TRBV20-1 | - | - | SVAQYNEQF
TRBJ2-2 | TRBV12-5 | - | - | ASGLVLSTDTGELF
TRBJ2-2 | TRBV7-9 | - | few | ASTWGSNTGELF
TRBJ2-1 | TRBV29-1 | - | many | SVILATRNEQF
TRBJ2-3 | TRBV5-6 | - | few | ASSFPTGTDTQY
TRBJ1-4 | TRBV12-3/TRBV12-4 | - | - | ASSSWGINEKLF
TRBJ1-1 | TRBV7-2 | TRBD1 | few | ASSLGTGNSEAF
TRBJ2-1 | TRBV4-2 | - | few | ASSPPPSSYNEQF
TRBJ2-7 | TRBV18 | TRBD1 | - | ASSPGTGDSYEQY
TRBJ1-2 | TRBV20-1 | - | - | SGRLNGYT
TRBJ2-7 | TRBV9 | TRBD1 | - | ASSNPGQGGPSYEQY
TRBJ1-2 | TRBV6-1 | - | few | ASSEAYGSNYGYT
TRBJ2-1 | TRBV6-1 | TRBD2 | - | GTSGELSYNEQF
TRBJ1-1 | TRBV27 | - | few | ASSRPGGNTEAF
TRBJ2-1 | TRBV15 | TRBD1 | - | ATSRIGTGGYNEQF
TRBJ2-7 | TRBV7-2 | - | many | ASSLVGTAYEQY
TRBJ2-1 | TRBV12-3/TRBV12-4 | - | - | ASSLWGRQF
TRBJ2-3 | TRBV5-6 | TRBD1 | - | ASSLGQEFTDTQY
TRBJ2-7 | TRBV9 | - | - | ASSDGASYEQY
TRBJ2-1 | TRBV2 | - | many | ASRRLQLTSYNEQF